A selection of T cell receptor beta chains follows, all from one sample in a study of blood T cell repertoires in COVID-19. Libraries were prepared by immunoSEQ multiplex PCR; TCRdb keeps only in-frame clonotypes and omits some of them. The repertoire has 140,000 to 150,000 clones, 88% of them found once; the top ten carry approximately 1.2%. Sample: PBMCs or T cells enriched from blood (not recorded which). The receptor set was obtained from a woman in her thirties with acute COVID-19. The CDR3 runs from the conserved cysteine through the conserved F or W. A D gene is named only where the DNA matches it firmly. A row's size may be missing; if present it is once, few, many or a size class.

j_call,clone_size,v_call,d_call,cdr3_nt,cdr3_aa
TRBJ2-3,few,TRBV27,-,TGTGCCAGCAGTTTCACGATGAGGGATACGCAGTATTTT,CASSFTMRDTQYF
TRBJ2-1,-,TRBV15,-,TGTGCCACCAGCAGAGATTCGGCGGCTAATGAGCAGTTCTTC,CATSRDSAANEQFF
TRBJ2-3,once,TRBV7-2,-,TGTGCCAGCAGCTTCTTAGATACGCAGTATTTT,CASSFLDTQYF
TRBJ2-5,-,TRBV18,-,TGTGCCAGCTCACCAGCGGCAGGGTCGGTAAGAGAGACCCAGTACTTC,CASSPAAGSVRETQYF
TRBJ2-3,-,TRBV7-2,TRBD2,TGTGCCAGCAGCCCACTAGCGGGAGTATCTAGCACAGATACGCAGTATTTT,CASSPLAGVSSTDTQYF
TRBJ1-2,once,TRBV5-6,TRBD1,TGTGCCAGCAGCCGACAGGGTGGGTATGGCTACACCTTC,CASSRQGGYGYTF
TRBJ2-7,-,TRBV28,-,TGTGCCAGCAGTCTAGAGGCGACCGAGTACTTC,CASSLEATEYF
TRBJ1-4,-,TRBV28,TRBD1,TGTGCCAGCAGTCCTGGGACAGCTGGAGTAGAAAAACTGTTTTTT,CASSPGTAGVEKLFF
TRBJ2-1,-,TRBV7-6,TRBD2,TGTGCCAGCAGCTTGGGCACTAGCGGGATCAACAATGAGCAGTTCTTC,CASSLGTSGINNEQFF
TRBJ2-7,-,TRBV18,TRBD2,TGTGCCAGCTCACCACGGAGCGGGAGGGCCTCAATTCCCTACGAGCAGTACTTC,CASSPRSGRASIPYEQYF
TRBJ1-6,-,TRBV28,TRBD1,TGTGCCACCGGGGACAGGACCTATAATTCACCCCTCCACTTT,CATGDRTYNSPLHF
TRBJ2-2,-,TRBV13,TRBD1,TGTGCCAGCAATGACAGGGGCGCCGGGGAGCTGTTTTTT,CASNDRGAGELFF
TRBJ2-3,-,TRBV6-5,TRBD2,TGTGCCAGCAGACCACTAGCGGACACAGATACGCAGTATTTT,CASRPLADTDTQYF
TRBJ2-7,-,TRBV27,TRBD2,TGTGCCAGCAGTTTATCGTCTAGCGGGAGATACGAGCAGTACTTC,CASSLSSSGRYEQYF
TRBJ1-6,-,TRBV2,-,TGTGCCAGCAAGGGGACACCAAATAATTCACCCCTCCACTTT,CASKGTPNNSPLHF
TRBJ1-6,-,TRBV27,TRBD1,TGTGCCAGCAGTTATTTGGACAGGGGTTCACCCCTCCACTTT,CASSYLDRGSPLHF
TRBJ2-7,-,TRBV6-6,-,TGTGCCAGCCTTGACAGCTCCTACGAGCAGTACTTC,CASLDSSYEQYF
TRBJ2-3,-,TRBV27,-,TGTGCCAGCAGTTGGTTTGGAGGCCTCACAGATACGCAGTATTTT,CASSWFGGLTDTQYF
TRBJ2-5,-,TRBV6-5,TRBD1,TGTGCCAGCAGTAACCCTGGACAGGGTGGGGAGACCCAGTACTTC,CASSNPGQGGETQYF
TRBJ1-2,few,TRBV7-5,-,TGTGCCAGAGGAGAGACAGGGCTCAACTATGGCTACACCTTC,CARGETGLNYGYTF
TRBJ1-1,-,TRBV4-3,-,TGCGCCAGCAGCCAAGTCACGTCTGTCGGCGGCACTGAAGCTTTCTTT,CASSQVTSVGGTEAFF
TRBJ2-2,-,TRBV27,TRBD1,TGTGCCAGCAGTTTTAGCCGACAGGGGGTCGACACCGGGGAGCTGTTTTTT,CASSFSRQGVDTGELFF
TRBJ1-4,-,TRBV9,-,TGTGCCAGCAGCCCCCCCGGGGGGTGGTCGGAAAAACTGTTTTTT,CASSPPGGWSEKLFF
TRBJ2-6,-,TRBV5-1,TRBD1,TGCGCCAGCAGCTTGGCCCACCCCACGACAGGGGCAGGCTCTGGGGCCAACGTCCTGACTTTC,CASSLAHPTTGAGSGANVLTF
TRBJ2-5,-,TRBV7-2,-,TGTGCCAGCAGCTTTTCCCGCCAAGAGACCCAGTACTTC,CASSFSRQETQYF
TRBJ1-2,-,TRBV12-3/TRBV12-4,TRBD1,TGTGCCAGCAGTTCAACAGGGGGGTATGGCTACACCTTC,CASSSTGGYGYTF